The 27 T cell receptor beta chains below come from one sample, sequenced in a study of CXCR3-negative and CXCR3-positive naive CD8 T cells. Broader study findings: CXCR3-positive naive cells carried more hydrophobic TRB CDR3s than CXCR3-negative ones.

Antigen specificity for these receptors is unknown. 5' RACE with UMI labels generated the TRB cDNA libraries. TCRdb reanalyzed the 5' RACE reads, giving one entry per CDR3 protein sequence and no DNA. The table for this sample gives tens of thousands of distinct CDR3 sequences. Sequencing was performed on naive CXCR3+ CD8+ T cells from blood. Specified subset: CD45RO-CCR7+CD27+CD95- naive CD8+ T cells expressing CXCR3 (TNR3+). Every receptor here comes from a human donor in good health. Some clones in this sample may be carry-over from other donors' samples.

The J gene is TRBJ2-7, the V gene TRBV12-3 or TRBV12-4; TCRdb proposes TRBD2, but this gene call is untestable without DNA. The CDR3 is 14 residues long. Here the CDR3 reads CASSLAATSYEQYF.

This chain uses TRBV5-6 with TRBJ2-3. The CDR3 extends over 12 amino acids. CDR1 and CDR2 from the germline V gene are SGHDT and YYEEEE. The CDR3 sequence is CASSLGSDTQYF. Together with reference TRBV5-6 and TRBJ2-3, the CDR3 gives the full variable domain: DAGVTQSPTHLIKTRGQQVTLRCSPKSGHDTVSWYQQALGQGPQFIFQYYEEEERQRGNFPDRFSGHQFPNYSSELNVNALLLGDSALYLCASSLGSDTQYFGPGTRLTVL.

The chain is built from TRBV13 and TRBJ2-2; absent DNA, TCRdb's TRBD2 call cannot be checked. The germline V gene encodes CDR1 PRHDT and CDR2 FYEKMQ (reference sequence). The CDR3 length is 17 residues. CDR3: CASSLGEGLADTGELFF.

The V and J genes are TRBV5-6 and TRBJ2-3; the TRBD2 assignment by TCRdb is unverifiable without DNA. The CDR3 is 15 amino acids. Germline V gene data show CDR1 as SGHDT and CDR2 as YYEEEE. CDR3 sequence reads: CASSLRAASTDTQYF.

The chain couples TRBV5-6 to TRBJ1-1. There are 13 residues in the CDR3. Germline lookup yields CDR1 SGHDT and CDR2 YYEEEE. This chain's CDR3 is CASSLRWDPEAFF.

The V call is TRBV12-5, the J call TRBJ1-5. This CDR3 comprises 12 residues. Germline CDR1 and CDR2: LGHNT and FRNRAP. CDR3: CASGDSNQPQHF.

This rearrangement joins TRBV7-7 to TRBJ2-7. The CDR3 runs to 16 residues. Germline V CDR1 and CDR2: SSHAT, FNYEAQ (reference sequence). This chain's CDR3 is CASSLDPLDSSYEQYF.

The chain employs TRBV6-2 or TRBV6-3 and TRBJ2-2; checking the TCRdb D call of TRBD1 is not possible without DNA. Germline V lookup: CDR1 MNHEY, CDR2 SVGEGT. The CDR3 consists of 15 residues. CDR3 sequence: CASSPRGAYTGELFF.

The chain couples TRBV28 to TRBJ2-5; no DNA is available, so the TRBD1 call from TCRdb remains unchecked. The CDR3 length is 12 residues. Germline-derived CDR1 and CDR2 are MDHEN and SYDVKM. The CDR3: CASSPGTNAQYF. Using reference TRBV28 and TRBJ2-5 for the parts outside the CDR3, the full variable domain is DVKVTQSSRYLVKRTGEKVFLECVQDMDHENMFWYRQDPGLGLRLIYFSYDVKMKEKGDIPEGYSVSREKKERFSLILESASTNQTSMYLCASSPGTNAQYFGPGTRLLVL.

The V and J genes are TRBV29-1 and TRBJ2-3; TCRdb names TRBD2, which stays unverified in the absence of DNA. In germline, CDR1 is SQVTM, CDR2 ANQGSEA. This CDR3 region has 16 residues. The CDR3 reads CSVDSSAGGSADTQYF.

This chain links TRBV4-3 with TRBJ2-7. Per the germline V gene, CDR1 is LGHNA and CDR2 is YSLEER. The CDR3 has 14 amino acids. CDR3: CASSQDGVTYEQYF.

The chain combines TRBV9 with TRBJ2-1; TCRdb picks TRBD2, but there is no DNA to check that call. Germline values: CDR1 SGDLS, CDR2 YYNGEE. The CDR3 is made up of 17 amino acids. CDR3 sequence: CASSAPGLAGIYNEQFF. The whole variable domain, filled in from reference TRBV9 and TRBJ2-1, reads DSGVTQTPKHLITATGQRVTLRCSPRSGDLSVYWYQQSLDQGLQFLIQYYNGEERAKGNILERFSAQQFPDLHSELNLSSLELGDSALYFCASSAPGLAGIYNEQFFGPGTRLTVL.

The rearrangement links TRBV29-1 to TRBJ2-5; TCRdb lists TRBD1, though no DNA is available to test this call. This CDR3 has 14 amino acids. The germline gives CDR1 SQVTM, CDR2 ANQGSEA. CDR3 in amino acids: CSVEERDRLETQYF.

This chain links TRBV28 with TRBJ2-2; lacking DNA, the TRBD1 call made by TCRdb goes unchecked. CDR1 is MDHEN and CDR2 is SYDVKM in the germline V gene. The length of the CDR3 is 19 residues. The CDR3 loop is CASSSTDLFRLVPTGELFF.

The gene calls are TRBV28 and TRBJ2-7; the TCRdb D gene call, TRBD1, has no DNA to confirm it. In germline, CDR1 is MDHEN, CDR2 SYDVKM. CDR3 size: 15 residues. The CDR3 loop is CASSPQGDMPYEQYF.

The chain is built from TRBV7-6 and TRBJ2-1. This CDR3 has 12 amino acids. CDR1 and CDR2 (germline): SGHVS, FNYEAQ. The chain's CDR3 is CASSMRHHEQFF. Complete variable domain (other parts from reference TRBV7-6 and TRBJ2-1): GAGVSQSPRYKVTKRGQDVALRCDPISGHVSLYWYRQALGQGPEFLTYFNYEAQQDKSGLPNDRFSAERPEGSISTLTIQRTEQRDSAMYRCASSMRHHEQFFGPGTRLTVL.

The gene calls are TRBV20-1 and TRBJ2-7; TCRdb names TRBD1, which stays unverified in the absence of DNA. The CDR3 spans 17 residues. The germline CDR1 and CDR2 sequences are DFQATT and SNEGSKA (reference sequence). CDR3 sequence: CSARDGVATLSPREQYF.

The chain combines TRBV29-1 with TRBJ2-7; there is no DNA to check the TCRdb D call of TRBD1. Looked up from germline, CDR1 is SQVTM and CDR2 is ANQGSEA. CDR3 size: 11 residues. CDR3 region: CSVKQGYEQYF.

The chain carries TRBV4-3 and TRBJ2-1; the D gene TCRdb calls, TRBD2, cannot be checked with no DNA. This CDR3 region has 13 residues. In germline, CDR1 is LGHNA, CDR2 YSLEER. The CDR3 loop reads CASSHGGANEQFF.

This CDR3 is CASSRSRETDGQYF. V usage is TRBV3-1 and J usage is TRBJ2-7. The CDR3 is 14 residues long. Looked up from germline, CDR1 is LGHDT and CDR2 is YNNKEL (reference sequence).

This rearrangement joins TRBV21-1 to TRBJ2-3. TRBV21-1 is deemed a pseudogene. The CDR3 loop spans 13 amino acids. CDR3 protein: CASSKAWGDTQYF.

The chain is built from TRBV7-2 and TRBJ2-1; TCRdb designates TRBD2, a call that cannot be tested without DNA. The germline V gene encodes CDR1 SGHTA and CDR2 FQGNSA. The CDR3 is 15 amino acids. CDR3 region: CASSAIAAGRDEQFF.

The chain links TRBV4-1 to TRBJ2-7. Germline CDR1 reads MGHRA; CDR2 reads YSYEKL. The CDR3 runs to 15 residues. CDR3 region: CASSQVKGESYEQYF.

The chain is built from TRBV5-6 and TRBJ1-1. This CDR3 spans 13 amino acids. In germline, CDR1 is SGHDT, CDR2 YYEEEE. CDR3 residues: CASSLVRNTEAFF.

This chain joins TRBV6-2 or TRBV6-3 and TRBJ1-1. The CDR3 contains 16 residues. Looked up from germline, CDR1 is MNHEY and CDR2 is SVGEGT. CDR3 protein: CASRLLWGDMNTEAFF.

V and J are TRBV4-3 and TRBJ1-1; the D gene TCRdb calls, TRBD1, cannot be checked with no DNA. Germline V gene data show CDR1 as LGHNA and CDR2 as YSLEER. This CDR3 has 13 residues. This CDR3 reads CASSQDLRDEAFF.

The chain uses TRBV2 and TRBJ1-6; as DNA is missing, the TRBD1 call by TCRdb cannot be tested. The CDR3 covers 15 residues. In germline, CDR1 is SNHLY, CDR2 FYNNEI. CDR3 amino acids: CASSEPAGANSPLHF.